Listed below are T cell receptor beta chains from one sample, sequenced in a study of regulatory T cells in long-lasting Graves disease. TCRdb called the multiplex PCR reads again in MiXCR, with one record for every CDR3 protein. The data hold roughly 450,000 distinct CDR3 sequences, with around 20% observed a single time. The specimen was peripheral blood mononuclear cells (PBMCs), collected when the disease was refractory, from a patient treated with antithyroid drugs. These receptors came from a female donor with Graves disease. The CDR3 runs from the conserved cysteine through the conserved F or W. A D gene is named only where the DNA matches it firmly. Size is omitted from some rows. Given values are once, few, many or a class for expanded clones.

>few|TRBV13|.|TRBJ2-3
TGTGCCAGCAGCTACAGGGTCGCAGGGGTTACGCAGTATTTT
CASSYRVAGVTQYF
>.|TRBV27|.|TRBJ2-7
TGTGCCAGCAGTTTGGCGAAGACTCTAGGGCCGGGAGAGCAGTACTTC
CASSLAKTLGPGEQYF
>.|TRBV5-1|.|TRBJ1-1
TGTGCCAGCAGCCGCCCGGGACAAAACACTGAAGCTTTCTTT
CASSRPGQNTEAFF
>.|TRBV20-1|TRBD2|TRBJ2-7
TGCAGTGGTGATGATTCGAGCGGGATCTACGAGCAGTACTTC
CSGDDSSGIYEQYF
>few|TRBV19|.|TRBJ1-6
TGTGCCAGTAGTTCCAAGACAGATTTCAATTCACCCCTCCACTTT
CASSSKTDFNSPLHF
>many|TRBV7-8|.|TRBJ2-5
TGTGCCAGCAGCACTGCTGGGGGGACTCGAGAGACCCAGTACTTC
CASSTAGGTRETQYF
>.|TRBV27|.|TRBJ2-1
TGTGCCAGCAGTTTGCTAGATTCGGATGAGCAGTTCTTC
CASSLLDSDEQFF
>.|TRBV9|.|TRBJ2-7
.
CASTNQTSMYLCASSPGHSYEQYF
>once|TRBV4-1|TRBD1|TRBJ1-3
TGCGCCAGCAGCCACTCCGCGACAGGGGTGGGAAACACCATATATTTT
CASSHSATGVGNTIYF
>.|TRBV4-1|.|TRBJ2-3
TGCGCCAGCAGCCACCAACAGGGTCTGGGCACAGATACGCAGTATTTT
CASSHQQGLGTDTQYF
>many|TRBV15|.|TRBJ2-7
TGTGCCACCAGCAGAGTAGGCGGGACCACCTACGAGCAGTACTTC
CATSRVGGTTYEQYF
>many|TRBV6-5|TRBD1|TRBJ1-2
TGTGCCAGCAGTTACGGGTCCCACAGGGGCGCCTATGGCTACACCTTC
CASSYGSHRGAYGYTF
>.|TRBV12-5|.|TRBJ1-1
TGTGCTAGTGGTTCACAAGAAGCTTTCTTT
CASGSQEAFF
>.|TRBV5-4|TRBD2|TRBJ2-1
TGTGCCAGCAGCTTACCTGGGACTAGTTTAAGCAATGAGCAGTTCTTC
CASSLPGTSLSNEQFF
>.|TRBV28|TRBD2|TRBJ2-7
TGTGCCAGCACCAGGACTAGCGGGAACTACGAGCAGTACTTC
CASTRTSGNYEQYF
>many|TRBV28|.|TRBJ1-3
TGTGCCAGCATTCCGTCGGGACAACCCTCTGGAAACACCATATATTTT
CASIPSGQPSGNTIYF
>many|TRBV20-1|.|TRBJ2-5
TGCAGTGCTATCAGTCCCCAGGGGCCAGAGACCCAGTACTTC
CSAISPQGPETQYF
>.|TRBV6-5|.|TRBJ1-2
TGTGCCAGCAGTTACTCGAGGGGCTCCTCGAATGGCTACACCTTC
CASSYSRGSSNGYTF
>.|TRBV7-3|.|TRBJ2-1
TGTGCCAGCAGTGCCTACTCCTACAATGAGCAGTTCTTC
CASSAYSYNEQFF
>few|TRBV16|.|TRBJ2-7
TGTGCCAGCAGCCAATCCGCAGGTCGAACCTACGAGCAGTACTTC
CASSQSAGRTYEQYF
>.|TRBV20-1|TRBD1|TRBJ1-4
TGCAGTGCTACACCACCACAGGGGTCAAATGAAAAACTGTTCTTT
CSATPPQGSNEKLFF
>few|TRBV28|.|TRBJ2-1
TGTGCCAGCAGTTTACCAATAGACATCAATGAGCAGTTCTTC
CASSLPIDINEQFF
>many|TRBV6-1|TRBD1|TRBJ1-1
TGTGCCAGCAGTGGACCGGACAGGATGCCCCGAGCTTTCTTT
CASSGPDRMPRAFF
>.|TRBV27|.|TRBJ2-1
TGTGCCAGCAGTTTCAACTACAATGAGCAGTTCTTC
CASSFNYNEQFF
>many|TRBV20-1|.|TRBJ1-1
TGCAGTGCTAGAGTGGGCGGACGCTTCACTGAAGCTTTCTTT
CSARVGGRFTEAFF
>.|TRBV19|.|TRBJ1-2
TGTGCCAGTAGTGGCGCTTCCACCGGGCGCTACACCTTC
CASSGASTGRYTF
>many|TRBV7-3|.|TRBJ2-2
TGTGCCAGCAGCTTAACTGGAGGTCTGGAGGTTGGCACCGGGGAGCTGTTTTTT
CASSLTGGLEVGTGELFF
>many|TRBV6-1|TRBD1|TRBJ2-5
TGTGCCAGCTGGTTGGGACAGGGAATTGAAGAGACCCAGTACTTC
CASWLGQGIEETQYF
>few|TRBV7-9|.|TRBJ1-1
TGTGCCAGCACCCAGACTACCGGGGGCACTGAAGCTTTCTTT
CASTQTTGGTEAFF
>few|TRBV29-1|.|TRBJ2-2
TGCAGCGTTAAGGTCCGAGGTGGTCAGGGCTTAGGGACCGGGGAGCTGTTTTTT
CSVKVRGGQGLGTGELFF
>.|TRBV5-6|TRBD2|TRBJ2-5
TGTGCCAGCAGCTTCCGGAGACTCGGGGGGGAGACCCAGTACTTC
CASSFRRLGGETQYF
>many|TRBV6-2/TRBV6-3|.|TRBJ1-1
TGTGCCAGCAGTTGGGACGTAGAGAGGACTGAAGCTTTCTTT
CASSWDVERTEAFF
>many|TRBV28|TRBD1|TRBJ1-6
TGTGCCAGCAGGCCTACAGGGGACAATTCACCCCTCCACTTT
CASRPTGDNSPLHF
>few|TRBV13|.|TRBJ1-1
TGTGCCAGCAGCTTAGGACAGAAGCCTGAAGCTTTCTTT
CASSLGQKPEAFF
>few|TRBV15|.|TRBJ2-2
TGTGCCACCAGCGCAGCCGGGGAGCTGTTTTTT
CATSAAGELFF
>many|TRBV28|.|TRBJ1-4
TGTGCCAGCAGTTCGTCCGGACCTGCCGGTGTGTTTTTT
CASSSSGPAGVFF
>.|TRBV20-1|.|TRBJ2-7
TGCAGTGCTAGAGATCTGCTAGCGTCATACGAGCAGTACTTC
CSARDLLASYEQYF
>few|TRBV10-3|.|TRBJ2-2
TGTGCCATCAGTGATTACACCGGGGAGCTGTTTTTT
CAISDYTGELFF
>.|TRBV12-3/TRBV12-4|.|TRBJ2-1
TGTGCCAGCAGTTTCCAGGGTTATGAGCAGTTCTTC
CASSFQGYEQFF
>.|TRBV6-1|TRBD1|TRBJ1-1
TGTGCCAGCACCTTGACAGGGGTTACTGAAGCTTTCTTT
CASTLTGVTEAFF